This T cell receptor beta chain was found in a study of early T cells in non-severe SARS-CoV-2 infection. Overall study: Sequencing targeted bulk RNA from unsorted whole blood, leaving chains unpaired.

Individually, cDNA molecules had unique molecular identifiers attached to them. TCRdb redid the calling of the 5' RACE reads with MiXCR, one entry per CDR3 protein. The sample lists approximately 100,000 distinct CDR3 sequences, roughly 17% seen once, with 0.95% to 1.5% in the top ten. Regarding the study as a whole: VDJdb matching, biased toward anti-spike CD8 responses, missed private and CD4 specificities.

Germline V gene data show CDR1 as MNHNS and CDR2 as SASEGT. CDR3 length: 14 amino acids. The germline V and J ends were trimmed by 6 bases and 3 bases, with 14 bases remaining between them. This clonotype occurred a few times. The antigen is not known. The chain is built from TRBV6-1 and TRBJ1-2; D is ambiguous. Sequencing was done on a sample of whole blood. The clonotype was recovered from an adult who was a healthcare worker with PCR-confirmed SARS-CoV-2 infection or an uninfected control (not recorded which). The CDR3 reads CASSTPQVDYGYTF. For the CDR3, the DNA is TGTGCCAGCAGCACCCCCCAGGTGGACTATGGCTACACCTTC.